This T cell receptor (beta chain) was captured by sequencing in a study of T cell responses to AZD1222 COVID-19 vaccine. Study-wide results and caveats: Repertoires were sampled only after the peak T cell response. Distributed over spike, vaccine-associated CD4 TCRs predominated at 160-218 and 743-854.

The assay was immunoSEQ multiplex PCR, and TCRdb's table has in-frame clones only and misses some. The sample yields about 160,000 clones, roughly 86% seen once. Turning to this clone: What it recognizes is unknown.

Germline V gene data show CDR1 as SGHTA and CDR2 as FQGTGA. There are 15 residues in the CDR3. V was cut by 6 bases and J by 5 bases, with 19 bases left in between. This TCR was recovered from an adult in good health. Source: peripheral blood, taken on day 0 of AZD1222 vaccination. The chain joins TRBV7-3 to TRBJ2-5, with D perhaps matching TRBD2 (5 bases). DNA of the CDR3: TGTGCCAGCAGGCCCAGCGGAATCCGGTCGGAGACCCAGTACTTC. Its translation: CASRPSGIRSETQYF.